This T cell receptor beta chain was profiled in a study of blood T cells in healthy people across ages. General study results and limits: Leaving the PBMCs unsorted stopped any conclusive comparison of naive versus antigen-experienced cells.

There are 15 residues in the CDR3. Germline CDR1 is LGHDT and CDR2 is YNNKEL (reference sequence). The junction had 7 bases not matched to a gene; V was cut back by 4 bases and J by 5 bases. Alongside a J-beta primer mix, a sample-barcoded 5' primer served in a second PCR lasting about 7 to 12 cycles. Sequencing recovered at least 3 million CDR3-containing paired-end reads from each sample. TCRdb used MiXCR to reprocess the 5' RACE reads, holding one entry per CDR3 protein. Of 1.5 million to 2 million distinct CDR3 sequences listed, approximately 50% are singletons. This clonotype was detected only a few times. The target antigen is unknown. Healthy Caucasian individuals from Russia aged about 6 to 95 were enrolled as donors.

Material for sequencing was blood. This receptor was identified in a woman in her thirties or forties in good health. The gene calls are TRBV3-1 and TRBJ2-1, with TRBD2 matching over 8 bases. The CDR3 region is CASSPGWREDNEQFF. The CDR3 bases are TGTGCCAGCAGCCCTGGCTGGCGGGAGGACAATGAGCAGTTCTTC.